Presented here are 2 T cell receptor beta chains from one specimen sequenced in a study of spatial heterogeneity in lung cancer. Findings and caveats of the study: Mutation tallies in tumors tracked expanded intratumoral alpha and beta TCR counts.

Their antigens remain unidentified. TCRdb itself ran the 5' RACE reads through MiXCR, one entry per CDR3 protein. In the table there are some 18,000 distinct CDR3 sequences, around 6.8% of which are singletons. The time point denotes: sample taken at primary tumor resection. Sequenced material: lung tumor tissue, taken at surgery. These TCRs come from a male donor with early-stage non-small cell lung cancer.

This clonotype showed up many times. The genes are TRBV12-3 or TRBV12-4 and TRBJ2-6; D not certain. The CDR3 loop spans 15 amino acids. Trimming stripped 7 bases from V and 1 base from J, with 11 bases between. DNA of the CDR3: TGTGCCAGCACCATGGCCCCTTCTGGGGCCAACGTCCTGACTTTC. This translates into CASTMAPSGANVLTF.

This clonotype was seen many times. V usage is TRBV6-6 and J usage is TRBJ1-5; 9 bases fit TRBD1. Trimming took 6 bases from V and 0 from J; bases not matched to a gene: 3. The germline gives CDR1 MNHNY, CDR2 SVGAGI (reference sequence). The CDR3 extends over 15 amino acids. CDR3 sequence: CASRGTGYSNQPQHF. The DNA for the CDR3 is TGTGCCAGCAGAGGGACAGGGTATAGCAATCAGCCCCAGCATTTT.